This T cell receptor (beta chain) is drawn from a study of cytomegalovirus exposure and HLA in healthy donors. General study findings and limits: It has been reported that TCR beta sequences accurately predicted the HLA-A and HLA-B alleles of most subjects. Sequencing likely generated an artifact that appeared as a cluster of highly shared sequence variants.

Primers included in the PCR were 60 Vbeta and 13 Jbeta primers. The data were produced by immunoSEQ multiplex PCR, yet TCRdb's version contains in-frame clones alone and is incomplete. In the table there are about 160,000 clones, about four fifths of which are singletons. Comments on this clone: What it binds is not known.

The specimen was PBMCs. The receptor was isolated from a woman in her forties or fifties in good health and CMV-seronegative.

The CDR3 DNA reads as TGTGCCAGCAGCGGGACAGGGGAATATCAGCCCCAGCATTTT. Encoded protein: CASSGTGEYQPQHF. The V and J genes are TRBV6-5 and TRBJ1-5; 10 nucleotides match TRBD1. Germline trimming cut 6 bases from V and 5 bases from J; bases unmatched to any gene: 4. Germline lookup yields CDR1 MNHEY and CDR2 SVGAGI. The CDR3 is 14 residues long.